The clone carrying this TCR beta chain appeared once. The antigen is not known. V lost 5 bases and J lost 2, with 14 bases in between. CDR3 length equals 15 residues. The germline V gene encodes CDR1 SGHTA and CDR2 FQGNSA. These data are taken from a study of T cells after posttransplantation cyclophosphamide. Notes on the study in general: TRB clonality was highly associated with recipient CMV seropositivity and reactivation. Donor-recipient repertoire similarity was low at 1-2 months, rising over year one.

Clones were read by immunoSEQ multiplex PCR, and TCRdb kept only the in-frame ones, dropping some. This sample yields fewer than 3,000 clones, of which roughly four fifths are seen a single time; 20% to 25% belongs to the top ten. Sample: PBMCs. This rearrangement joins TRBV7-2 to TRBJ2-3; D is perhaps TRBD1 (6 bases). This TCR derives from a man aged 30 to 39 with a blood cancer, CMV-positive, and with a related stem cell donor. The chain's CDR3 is CASSQGFSLTDTQYF. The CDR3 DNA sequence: TGTGCCAGCAGCCAGGGGTTTTCTCTCACAGATACGCAGTATTTT.